The 8 T cell receptor beta chains below come from one sample, sequenced in a study of cytomegalovirus exposure and HLA in healthy donors. The data were produced by immunoSEQ multiplex PCR, yet TCRdb's version contains in-frame clones alone and is incomplete. The sample records over 100,000 clones, about nine tenths being singletons. The material sequenced was PBMCs. The receptors come from a woman younger than 30 in good health and CMV-seronegative.

This chain uses TRBV6-6 with TRBJ2-1; TRBD1 matches at 7 bases. V trimming: 6 bases; J trimming: 7 bases; junction bases outside the gene matches: 12. Germline loops: CDR1 MNHNY, CDR2 SVGAGI (reference sequence). This CDR3 is built from 15 residues. The CDR3 DNA sequence: TGTGCCAGCAGAGGGGAAAGGGGGCGCGTGAATGAGCAGTTCTTC. Translating gives CASRGERGRVNEQFF.

This clone was observed once. CDR3 in amino acids: CASSLTSGSNEQFF. In nucleotides, the CDR3 is TGTGCCAGCAGCTTAACTAGCGGGAGCAATGAGCAGTTCTTC. The V gene is TRBV7-9, the J gene TRBJ2-1; 11 nucleotides match TRBD2. Trimming at V came to 2 bases and at J to 6 bases, leaving 0 bases not matched to a gene. Germline V lookup: CDR1 SEHNR, CDR2 FQNEAQ (reference sequence). The CDR3 is 14 amino acids.

V is TRBV7-9 and J is TRBJ1-4; D call uncertain. Per the germline V gene, CDR1 is SEHNR and CDR2 is FQNEAQ (reference sequence). The CDR3 totals 13 residues. V lost 1 base to trimming and J lost 5 bases, with 5 bases between them. The DNA of the CDR3 is TGTGCCAGCAGCTTAGGGGCGAATGAAAAACTGTTTTTT. Its translation: CASSLGANEKLFF.

This chain uses TRBV7-3 with TRBJ2-1; 10 bases fit TRBD2. Trimming took 5 bases from V and 7 from J; bases not matched to a gene: 14. The CDR3 covers 17 residues. From germline, CDR1 is SGHTA and CDR2 FQGTGA. The CDR3 protein is CASSPNPTSGSGNEQFF. The CDR3 nucleotides read TGTGCCAGCAGCCCTAACCCGACTAGCGGGTCGGGAAATGAGCAGTTCTTC.

This clone was picked up one time. The chain carries TRBV6-1 and TRBJ2-1; the D gene is possibly TRBD1 (6 bases). Trimming removed 0 bases from V and 8 bases from J, with 17 bases in between. CDR1 and CDR2 (germline): MNHNS, SASEGT. The CDR3 length is 16 residues. The CDR3 DNA reads as TGTGCCAGCAGTGAAGCCGGGACACCCGGGCACGATGAGCAGTTCTTC. It yields the protein CASSEAGTPGHDEQFF.

The CDR3 protein is CASSQDSPLAGGPSDTQYF. The DNA for the CDR3 is TGCGCCAGCAGCCAAGATTCGCCTCTAGCGGGGGGGCCATCAGATACGCAGTATTTT. The rearrangement joins TRBV4-3 to TRBJ2-3; the match to TRBD2 covers 12 bases. Germline CDR1 LGHNA, CDR2 YSLEER. CDR3 length: 19 amino acids. J was trimmed by 4 bases and V by 0 bases; bases with no gene match: 11.

The V gene is TRBV19, the J gene TRBJ2-7; TRBD2 might be the D (6 bases). This CDR3 contains 14 residues. The V gene lost 4 bases and the J gene lost 0 bases, with 10 bases spanning the gap. Germline lookup yields CDR1 LNHDA and CDR2 SQIVND (reference sequence). The CDR3 reads CASSRSSASYEQYF. DNA for the CDR3: TGTGCCAGTAGTAGATCTAGCGCCTCCTACGAGCAGTACTTC.

The chain uses TRBV6-6 and TRBJ1-2; the D gene is possibly TRBD1 (6 bases). Per germline, CDR1 MNHNY and CDR2 SVGAGI (reference sequence). With 6 bases removed from V and 4 bases from J, the gap between germline ends came to 12 bases. The CDR3 sequence is 13 residues long. Here the CDR3 reads CASRRQDPYGYTF. The CDR3 DNA reads TGTGCCAGCAGGAGACAGGACCCCTATGGCTACACCTTC.